What follows is one T cell receptor beta chain and its context. The data are from a study of T cells in Graves' hyperthyroidism and ophthalmopathy. Amplification yielded TCR beta CDR3 regions, with RNA transcripts as the source. TCR CDR3 regions were first amplified by RT-PCR with HTBI primers. TCRdb reprocessed the multiplex PCR reads via MiXCR and lists one record per CDR3 protein. The sample has around 540,000 distinct CDR3 sequences, around 46% seen once. Graves' hyperthyroidism qualified as stable when ophthalmopathy did not progress within 18 months. Patients were excluded for uncontrolled infection, other autoimmune disease, pregnancy or lactation. This CDR3 has 16 residues. Per the germline V gene, CDR1 is MNHEY and CDR2 is SVGAGI. V was pared by 4 bases and J by 3 bases, with 18 bases between.

This sequence was found in a woman between 18 and 29 years old with Graves' hyperthyroidism. Sequences were obtained from peripheral blood or thyroid tissue (not recorded which). The gene calls are TRBV6-5 and TRBJ1-2, with unresolved D. The CDR3 sequence: CASSSASPTGYYGYTF. CDR3 bases: TGTGCCAGCAGTTCCGCCTCACCGACGGGGTACTATGGCTACACCTTC.